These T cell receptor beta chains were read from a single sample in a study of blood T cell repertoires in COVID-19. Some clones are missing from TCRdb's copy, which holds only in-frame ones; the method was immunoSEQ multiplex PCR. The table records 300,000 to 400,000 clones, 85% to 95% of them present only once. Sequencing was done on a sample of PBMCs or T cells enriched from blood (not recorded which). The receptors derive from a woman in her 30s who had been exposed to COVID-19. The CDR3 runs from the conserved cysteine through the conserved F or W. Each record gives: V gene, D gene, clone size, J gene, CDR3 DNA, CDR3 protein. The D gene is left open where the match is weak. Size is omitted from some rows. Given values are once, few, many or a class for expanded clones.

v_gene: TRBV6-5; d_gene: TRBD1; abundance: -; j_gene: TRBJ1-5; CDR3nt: TGTGCCAGCAGTCAGGGACAGCGCTTGGGGCCCCAGCATTTT; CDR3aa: CASSQGQRLGPQHF
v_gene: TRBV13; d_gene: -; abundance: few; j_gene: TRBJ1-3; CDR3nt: TGTGCCAGCAGCTTAGCCGCGGAACCCTCTGGAAACACCATATATTTT; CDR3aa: CASSLAAEPSGNTIYF
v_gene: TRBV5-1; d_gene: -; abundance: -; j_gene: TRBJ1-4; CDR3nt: TGCGCCAGCAGCTTGGAGGTTGAGGGAAAACTGTTTTTT; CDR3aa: CASSLEVEGKLFF
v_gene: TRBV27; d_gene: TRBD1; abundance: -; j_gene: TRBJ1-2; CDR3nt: TGTGCCAGCAGTTCCACAGGGGACTATGGCTACACCTTC; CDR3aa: CASSSTGDYGYTF
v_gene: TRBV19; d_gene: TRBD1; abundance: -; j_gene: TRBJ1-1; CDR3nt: TGTGCCAGTAGTTTGGGACAGGGGAACACTGAAGCTTTCTTT; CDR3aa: CASSLGQGNTEAFF
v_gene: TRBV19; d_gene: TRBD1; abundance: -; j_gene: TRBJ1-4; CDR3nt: TGTGCCAGTAGCAAGCTTACAGGGGGAGCTAATGAAAAACTGTTTTTT; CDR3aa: CASSKLTGGANEKLFF
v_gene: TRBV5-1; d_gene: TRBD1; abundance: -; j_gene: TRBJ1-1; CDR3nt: TGCGCCAGCAGCTTGGTGCAGGGGGCCGGCACTGAAGCTTTCTTT; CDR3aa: CASSLVQGAGTEAFF
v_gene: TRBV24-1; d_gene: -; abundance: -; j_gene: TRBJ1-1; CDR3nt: TGTGCCACTAGTTTCGCTCCCGTCGCGAGAGGGGCTTTCTTT; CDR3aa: CATSFAPVARGAFF
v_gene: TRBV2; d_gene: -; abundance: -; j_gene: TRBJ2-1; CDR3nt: TGTGCCAGCAGTGAACCCTTGAGGGCCTACAATGAGCAGTTCTTC; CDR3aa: CASSEPLRAYNEQFF
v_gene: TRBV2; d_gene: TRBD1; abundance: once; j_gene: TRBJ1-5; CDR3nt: TGTGCCAGCAGTGAGTCGACAGGGGTGGGCAATCAGCCCCAGCATTTT; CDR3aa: CASSESTGVGNQPQHF
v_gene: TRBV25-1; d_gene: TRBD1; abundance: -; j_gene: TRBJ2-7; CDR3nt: TGTGCCAGCAGCCAAACAGGGGGCGCAAAATACGAGCAGTACTTC; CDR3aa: CASSQTGGAKYEQYF
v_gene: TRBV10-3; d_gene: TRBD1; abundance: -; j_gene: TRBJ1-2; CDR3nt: TGTGCCATCAGTGTTAGGGGACAGGCTAACTATGGCTACACCTTC; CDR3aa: CAISVRGQANYGYTF
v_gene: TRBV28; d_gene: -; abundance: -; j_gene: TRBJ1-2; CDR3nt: TGTGCCACCTCGGGGGGCCCCTATGGCTACACCTTC; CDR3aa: CATSGGPYGYTF
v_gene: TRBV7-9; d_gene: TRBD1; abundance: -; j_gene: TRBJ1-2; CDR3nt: TGTGCCAGCAGTTTGGGACAGGGCCCCTATGGCTACACCTTC; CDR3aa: CASSLGQGPYGYTF
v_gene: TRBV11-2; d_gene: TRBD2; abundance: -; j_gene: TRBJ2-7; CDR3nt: TGTGCCAGCAGCTTATTGGCTAGCGGGGTTTACTCGGACGAGCAGTACTTC; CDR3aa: CASSLLASGVYSDEQYF
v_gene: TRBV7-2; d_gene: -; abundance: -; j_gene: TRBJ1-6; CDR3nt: TGTGCCACCGACCCTAGGGCGGGCCCAATAAATTCACCCCTCCACTTT; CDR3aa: CATDPRAGPINSPLHF
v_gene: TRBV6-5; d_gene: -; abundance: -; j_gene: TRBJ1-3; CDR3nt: TGTGCCAGTCGGACTAACTCTGGAAACACCATATATTTT; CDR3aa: CASRTNSGNTIYF
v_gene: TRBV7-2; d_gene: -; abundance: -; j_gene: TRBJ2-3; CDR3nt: TGTGCCAGCAGCTTAGCGGGCGACGGTACAGATACGCAGTATTTT; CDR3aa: CASSLAGDGTDTQYF
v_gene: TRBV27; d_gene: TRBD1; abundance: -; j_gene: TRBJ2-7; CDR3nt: TGTGCCAGCAGACGATTAGCAGACAGGGGGACTACCTACGAGCAGTACTTC; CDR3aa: CASRRLADRGTTYEQYF
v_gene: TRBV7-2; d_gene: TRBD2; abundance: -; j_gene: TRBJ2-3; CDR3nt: TGTGCCAGCAGCTTAGGTCTAGCGGGGGACCAAGGTACGCAGTATTTT; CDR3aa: CASSLGLAGDQGTQYF
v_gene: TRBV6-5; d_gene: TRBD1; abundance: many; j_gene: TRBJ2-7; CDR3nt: TGTGCCAGCAGTCGGACAGGGGAACTCGACGAGCAGTACTTC; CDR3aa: CASSRTGELDEQYF
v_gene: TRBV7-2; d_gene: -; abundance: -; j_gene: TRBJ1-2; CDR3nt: TGTGCCAGCAGCCTTTACCAGGGCAGCTATGGCTACACCTTC; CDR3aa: CASSLYQGSYGYTF
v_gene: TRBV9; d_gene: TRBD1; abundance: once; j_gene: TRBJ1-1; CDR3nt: TGTGCCAGCAGCGTCGACTGGACAGGGAACACTGAAGCTTTCTTT; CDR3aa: CASSVDWTGNTEAFF
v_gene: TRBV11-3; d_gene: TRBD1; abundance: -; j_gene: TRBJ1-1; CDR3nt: TGTGCCAGCAGCAGACAGGGGAGCACTGAAGCTTTCTTT; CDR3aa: CASSRQGSTEAFF
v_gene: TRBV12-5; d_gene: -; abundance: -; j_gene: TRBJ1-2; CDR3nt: TGTGCTAGTGGTTTGGTCATCAATTGGGCAAATGATGGCTACACCTTC; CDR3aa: CASGLVINWANDGYTF
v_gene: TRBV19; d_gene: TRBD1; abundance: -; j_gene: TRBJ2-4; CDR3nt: TGTGCCACAGGGACAGGGTGGGAGAACATTCAGTACTTC; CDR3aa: CATGTGWENIQYF
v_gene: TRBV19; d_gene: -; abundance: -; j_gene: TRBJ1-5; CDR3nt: TGTGCCAGTACTCCCGATTGGGGGGGAAGCAATCAGCCCCAGCATTTT; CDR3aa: CASTPDWGGSNQPQHF
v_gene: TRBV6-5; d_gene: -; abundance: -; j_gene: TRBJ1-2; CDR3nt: TGTGCCGTGAGCCCAGGGCAAGACTATGGCTACACCTTC; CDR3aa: CAVSPGQDYGYTF
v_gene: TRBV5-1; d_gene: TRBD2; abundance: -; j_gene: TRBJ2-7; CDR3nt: TGCGCCAGCAGCTTGGCCACTAGCGGGGGTATCTACGAGCAGTACTTC; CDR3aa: CASSLATSGGIYEQYF
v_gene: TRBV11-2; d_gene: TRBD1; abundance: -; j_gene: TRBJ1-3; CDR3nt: TGTGCCAGCAGCTTAGATCTCGGCAGGGGGAATGGAAACACCATATATTTT; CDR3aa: CASSLDLGRGNGNTIYF
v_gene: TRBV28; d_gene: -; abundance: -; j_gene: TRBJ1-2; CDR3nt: TGTGCCAGCAAGTTCGGCCCTCGATTTTCACAGGGCTCACCCAACTATGGCTACACCTTC; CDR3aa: CASKFGPRFSQGSPNYGYTF
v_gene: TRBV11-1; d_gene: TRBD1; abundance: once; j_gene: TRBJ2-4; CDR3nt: TGTGCCAGCAGCGACGGGACAGGGAAAGCCAAAAACATTCAGTACTTC; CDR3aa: CASSDGTGKAKNIQYF
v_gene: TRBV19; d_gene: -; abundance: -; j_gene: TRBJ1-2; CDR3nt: TGTGCCAGTAGTATATTTCGGGGGGGTAGTGCGGATGGCTACACCTTC; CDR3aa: CASSIFRGGSADGYTF
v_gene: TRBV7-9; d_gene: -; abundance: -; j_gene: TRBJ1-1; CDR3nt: TGTGCCAGCAGCCCCGGGCAGCGGTACACTGAAGCTTTCTTT; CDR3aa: CASSPGQRYTEAFF
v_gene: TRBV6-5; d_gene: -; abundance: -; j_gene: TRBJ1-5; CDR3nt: TGTGCCAGCAGGGGGGGACGGGTTAATCAGCCCCAGCATTTT; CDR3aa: CASRGGRVNQPQHF
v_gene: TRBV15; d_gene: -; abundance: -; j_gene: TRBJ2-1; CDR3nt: TGTGCCACCAGCCCGACAGGTAGCTCCTACAATGAGCAGTTCTTC; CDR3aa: CATSPTGSSYNEQFF
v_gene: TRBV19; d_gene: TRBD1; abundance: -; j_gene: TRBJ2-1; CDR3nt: TGTGCCAGTAGAACGAACAGGGGGGATCCGTTCTTC; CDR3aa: CASRTNRGDPFF
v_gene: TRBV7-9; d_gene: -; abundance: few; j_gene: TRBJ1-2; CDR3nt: TGTGCCAGCAGCTCCCAAGACAGAATCTATGGCTACACCTTC; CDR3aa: CASSSQDRIYGYTF
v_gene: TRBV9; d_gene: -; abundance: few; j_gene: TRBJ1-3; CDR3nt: TGTGCCAGCAGCGTAGGAACAGGAGCAAACACCATATATTTT; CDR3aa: CASSVGTGANTIYF
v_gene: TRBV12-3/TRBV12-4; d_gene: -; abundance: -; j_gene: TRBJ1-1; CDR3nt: TGTGCCAGCAGTTTACTAGTTTCCTCTGAAGCTTTCTTT; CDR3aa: CASSLLVSSEAFF
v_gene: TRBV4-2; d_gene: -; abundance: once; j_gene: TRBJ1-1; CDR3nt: TGTGCCAGCAGCCAAGATTGGGGAGTTCCTGAAGCTTTCTTT; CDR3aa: CASSQDWGVPEAFF
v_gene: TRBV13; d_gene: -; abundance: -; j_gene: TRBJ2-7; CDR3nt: TGTGCCAGCAGCTCACAGGGAACCTACGAGCAGTACTTC; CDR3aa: CASSSQGTYEQYF
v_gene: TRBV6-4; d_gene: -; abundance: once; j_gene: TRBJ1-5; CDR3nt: TGTGCCAGCAGTGCTTTCACAGGGAGGGTTGGCAATCAGCCCCAGCATTTT; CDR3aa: CASSAFTGRVGNQPQHF
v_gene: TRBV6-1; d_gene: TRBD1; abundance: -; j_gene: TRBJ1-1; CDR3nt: TGTGCCAGCAGTGAAGCCGGGACAGGGGTTCGGGCTTTCTTT; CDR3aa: CASSEAGTGVRAFF
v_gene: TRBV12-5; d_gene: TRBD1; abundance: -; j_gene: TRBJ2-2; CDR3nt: TGTGCTAGTGGTTTGACCAGGGGGACGGGGAGAGCCGGGGAGCTGTTTTTT; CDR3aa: CASGLTRGTGRAGELFF
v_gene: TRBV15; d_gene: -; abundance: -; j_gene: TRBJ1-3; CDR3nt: TGTGCCACCAGCAGATACAAGCACAGAACCGGAAACACCATATATTTT; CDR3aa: CATSRYKHRTGNTIYF
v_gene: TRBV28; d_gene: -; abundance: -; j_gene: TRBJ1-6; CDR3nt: TGTGCCAGCAGTTTGGGGGGTTCCTATAATTCACCCCTCCACTTT; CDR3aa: CASSLGGSYNSPLHF
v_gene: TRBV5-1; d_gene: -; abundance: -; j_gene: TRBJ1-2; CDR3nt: TGCGCCAGCAGCTTGGGGGGCAGGGGCTCCCGGTATGGCTACACCTTC; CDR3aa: CASSLGGRGSRYGYTF
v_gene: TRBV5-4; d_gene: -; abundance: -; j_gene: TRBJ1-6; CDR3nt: TGTGCCAGCAGCTTGGCACAGGCCGATAATTCACCCCTCCACTTT; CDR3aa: CASSLAQADNSPLHF
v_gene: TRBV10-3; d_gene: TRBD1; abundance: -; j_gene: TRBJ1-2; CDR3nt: TGTGCCATCAGAGGGGGACAGGGCCATCGCATCTATGGCTACACCTTC; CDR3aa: CAIRGGQGHRIYGYTF
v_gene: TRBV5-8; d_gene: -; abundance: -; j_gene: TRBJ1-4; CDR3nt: TGTGCCAGCAGCTTGGGACAGCTGACAACTAATGAAAAACTGTTTTTT; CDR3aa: CASSLGQLTTNEKLFF
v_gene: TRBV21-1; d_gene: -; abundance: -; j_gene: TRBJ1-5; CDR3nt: TGTGCCAGCAGCAAAGTCGGCAGGCAAAGCAATCAGCCCCAGCATTTT; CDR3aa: CASSKVGRQSNQPQHF
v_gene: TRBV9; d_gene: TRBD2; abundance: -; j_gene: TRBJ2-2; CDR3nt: TGTGCCAGCAGCGTAGACGGGAGGCCGACCGGGGAGCTGTTTTTT; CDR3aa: CASSVDGRPTGELFF
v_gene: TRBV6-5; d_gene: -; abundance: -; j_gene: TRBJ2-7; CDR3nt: TGTGCCAGCCCCCCCCGACAGGTACTCTACGAGCAGTACTTC; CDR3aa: CASPPRQVLYEQYF
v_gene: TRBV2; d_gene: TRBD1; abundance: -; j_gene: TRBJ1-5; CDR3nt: TGTGCCAGCAGTGAAGGACAGGGAGGTCAGCCCCAGCATTTT; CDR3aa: CASSEGQGGQPQHF